The rows below give T cell receptor beta chains drawn from one sample of a study of OX40 agonist ivuxolimab in advanced cancers. Repertoires were generated with immunoSEQ multiplex PCR, while TCRdb's copy carries only in-frame clones and drops some. Of 67,000 or so clones listed, around nine tenths are singletons. Here the sequenced sample was CD4+ or CD8+ T cells sorted from blood, taken in a trial of the OX40 agonist ivuxolimab. Receptors were obtained from an adult with an advanced solid tumor such as melanoma, head and neck, liver or kidney cancer. The CDR3 runs from the conserved cysteine through the conserved F or W. Fields, in order: CDR3 protein, CDR3 DNA, D gene, J gene, V gene, clone size. D genes are given only for firm matches. Only part of the rows carry a size: once, few, many, or a class if the clone is expanded.

CAISVAAGEGDTQYF	TGTGCCATCAGTGTGGCCGCGGGGGAGGGAGATACGCAGTATTTT	TRBD2	TRBJ2-3	TRBV10-3	.
CASSNRDPTDTQYF	TGCGCCAGCAGCAACCGGGACCCTACAGATACGCAGTATTTT	.	TRBJ2-3	TRBV5-1	.
CASSLNPSGGGSYNEQFF	TGCGCCAGCAGCTTAAACCCTAGCGGGGGCGGGTCCTACAATGAGCAGTTCTTC	TRBD2	TRBJ2-1	TRBV5-1	.
CASSYDVASRLYGYTF	TGTGCCAGCAGTTACGATGTCGCGTCTCGCCTCTATGGCTACACCTTC	.	TRBJ1-2	TRBV6-5	.
CASSLSRTGTYNEQFF	TGTGCCAGCAGCTTATCAAGGACCGGGACGTACAATGAGCAGTTCTTC	.	TRBJ2-1	TRBV7-8	.
CASSLGDSLQETQYF	TGTGCCAGCAGCCTGGGGGACAGCCTCCAAGAGACCCAGTACTTC	TRBD1	TRBJ2-5	TRBV7-8	.
CASRATGGFGYTF	TGCGCCAGCAGGGCGACAGGGGGTTTCGGCTACACCTTC	TRBD1	TRBJ1-2	TRBV5-1	few
CASSEALGASGANVLTF	TGTGCCAGCAGTGAAGCGCTTGGGGCCTCTGGGGCCAACGTCCTGACTTTC	.	TRBJ2-6	TRBV6-1	.
CASSLRAGGSYEQYF	TGTGCCAGCAGTTTACGGGCGGGGGGCTCCTACGAGCAGTACTTC	TRBD2	TRBJ2-7	TRBV28	.
CASSPDRALYSLHF	TGTGCCAGCAGTCCTGACAGGGCACTGTATTCCCTCCACTTT	TRBD1	TRBJ1-6	TRBV6-5	.
CASSSTPGQRSNQPQHF	TGTGCCAGCAGTTCAACCCCGGGACAGAGAAGCAATCAGCCCCAGCATTTT	TRBD1	TRBJ1-5	TRBV27	.
CASSLTEVSYNEQFF	TGTGCCAGCAGTCTCACAGAAGTCTCCTACAATGAGCAGTTCTTC	.	TRBJ2-1	TRBV6-6	.
CASSQDRTSREQYF	TGTGCCAGCAGCCAAGATCGGACCTCGAGGGAGCAGTACTTC	.	TRBJ2-7	TRBV5-4	.
CASSERGTQYF	TGTGCCAGCAGCGAGAGAGGTACGCAGTATTTT	.	TRBJ2-3	TRBV6-5	.
CASSLAGDREETQYF	TGTGCCAGCAGCTTAGCTGGGGACAGAGAAGAGACCCAGTACTTC	TRBD1	TRBJ2-5	TRBV11-1	.
CASSRSAGEAFF	TGTGCCAGCTCACGTAGCGCGGGTGAAGCTTTCTTT	.	TRBJ1-1	TRBV18	once
CASSFPADTQYF	TGTGCCAGCAGCTTTCCGGCGGATACGCAGTATTTT	.	TRBJ2-3	TRBV5-5	medium-sized
CASSRGLAGGRYQETQYF	TGTGCCAGCAGCCGCGGACTAGCGGGGGGCCGGTACCAAGAGACCCAGTACTTC	TRBD2	TRBJ2-5	TRBV14	.